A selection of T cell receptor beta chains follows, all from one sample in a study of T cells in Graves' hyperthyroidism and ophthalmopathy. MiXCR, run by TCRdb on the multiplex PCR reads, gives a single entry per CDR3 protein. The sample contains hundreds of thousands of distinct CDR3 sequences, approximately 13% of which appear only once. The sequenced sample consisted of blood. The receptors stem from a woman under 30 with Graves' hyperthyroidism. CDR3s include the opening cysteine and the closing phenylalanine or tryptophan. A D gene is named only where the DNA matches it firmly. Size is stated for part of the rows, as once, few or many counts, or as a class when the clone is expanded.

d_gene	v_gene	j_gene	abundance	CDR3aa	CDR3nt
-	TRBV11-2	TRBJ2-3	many	CASSFPALDTDTQYF	TGTGCCAGCAGCTTCCCCGCCCTAGACACAGATACGCAGTATTTT
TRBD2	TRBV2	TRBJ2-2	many	CASRGTSGSGELFF	TGTGCCAGCAGGGGGACTAGCGGTTCCGGGGAGCTGTTTTTT
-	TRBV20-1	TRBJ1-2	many	CSQITAYYGYTF	TGCAGCCAAATTACGGCTTACTATGGCTACACCTTC
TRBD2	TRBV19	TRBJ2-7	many	CASSELAGGPYEQYF	TGTGCCAGTAGTGAACTAGCGGGAGGGCCCTACGAGCAGTACTTC
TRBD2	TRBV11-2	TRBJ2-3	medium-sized	CASSPQTSLFTDTQYF	TGTGCCAGCAGCCCGCAGACTAGCCTATTCACAGATACGCAGTATTTT
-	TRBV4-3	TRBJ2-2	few	CASSQDRNTGELFF	TGCGCCAGCAGCCAAGACAGAAACACCGGGGAGCTGTTTTTT
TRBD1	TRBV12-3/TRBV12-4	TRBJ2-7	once	CASSLTGQAGNSYEQYF	TGTGCCAGCAGTCTAACTGGACAGGCAGGCAACTCCTACGAGCAGTACTTC
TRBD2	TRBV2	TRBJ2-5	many	CASTSGGGLGAQYF	TGTGCCAGCACCTCGGGAGGGGGTCTCGGGGCCCAGTACTTC
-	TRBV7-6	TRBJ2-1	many	CASSFYGPYNEQFF	TGTGCCAGCAGCTTCTACGGGCCATACAATGAGCAGTTCTTC
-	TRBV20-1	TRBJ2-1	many	CSARDVIGSSYNEQFF	TGCAGTGCTAGAGATGTAATAGGCAGCTCCTACAATGAGCAGTTCTTC
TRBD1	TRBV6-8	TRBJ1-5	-	CASSDRGLGQPQHF	TGTGCCAGCAGTGACAGGGGGCTGGGACAGCCCCAGCATTTT
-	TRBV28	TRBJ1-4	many	CASGWMGTNEKLFF	TGTGCCAGCGGGTGGATGGGAACTAATGAAAAACTGTTTTTT
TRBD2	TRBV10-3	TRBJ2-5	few	CAISEEWRGGQETQYF	TGTGCCATCAGTGAGGAATGGCGGGGGGGACAAGAGACCCAGTACTTC
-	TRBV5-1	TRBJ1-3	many	CASSLLSGNTIYF	TGCGCCAGCAGCTTGCTCTCTGGAAACACCATATATTTT
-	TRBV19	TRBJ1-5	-	CASSIASGAGGANQPQHF	TGTGCCAGTAGTATAGCCAGCGGGGCCGGCGGAGCAAATCAGCCCCAGCATTTT
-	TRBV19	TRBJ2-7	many	CASSILVGSYEQYF	TGTGCCAGTAGTATCCTCGTCGGATCCTACGAGCAGTACTTC
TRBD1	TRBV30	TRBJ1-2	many	CAWSRDSAYGYTF	TGTGCCTGGAGTAGGGACAGCGCCTATGGCTACACCTTC
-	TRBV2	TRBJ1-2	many	CASSEALQGSNYGYTF	TGTGCCAGCAGTGAAGCGCTTCAGGGGTCTAACTATGGCTACACCTTC
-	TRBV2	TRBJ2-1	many	CASSSQGAASGYNEQFF	TGTGCCAGCAGTAGTCAGGGGGCGGCTAGCGGATACAATGAGCAGTTCTTC
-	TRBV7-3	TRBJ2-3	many	CASSLGSGTLFTDTQYF	TGTGCCAGCAGCTTAGGATCCGGGACACTCTTCACAGATACGCAGTATTTT
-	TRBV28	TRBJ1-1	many	CASTRNLGNTEAFF	TGTGCCAGCACCAGGAATTTAGGTAACACTGAAGCTTTCTTT
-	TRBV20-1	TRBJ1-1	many	CSALAGAEDTEAFF	TGCAGTGCCCTAGCGGGGGCAGAGGACACTGAAGCTTTCTTT
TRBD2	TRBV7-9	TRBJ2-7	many	CASSLAGTSGRPPIYEQYF	TGTGCCAGCAGCCTAGCGGGGACTAGCGGGAGGCCACCAATTTACGAGCAGTACTTC
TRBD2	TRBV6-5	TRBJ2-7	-	CASSSDLAGDEQYF	TGTGCCAGCAGTTCCGATCTAGCGGGAGACGAGCAGTACTTC